Following are 6 T cell receptor beta chains from one sample sequenced in a study of cytomegalovirus exposure and HLA in healthy donors. PCR amplification relied on 60 Vbeta primers (plus 13 Jbeta primers). TCRdb keeps only in-frame clones here, not all; method: immunoSEQ multiplex PCR. The sample consists of about 150,000 clones, approximately 85% of them appearing once. Specimen: PBMCs. The source is a woman in her thirties or forties in good health and CMV-seronegative.

V is TRBV11-3 and J is TRBJ2-1; 12 nucleotides line up with TRBD2. This CDR3 region has 15 residues. V gave up 5 bases and J gave up 6 bases; unmatched junction bases: 5. CDR1 and CDR2 (germline): SGHNT, YENEEA. The CDR3, as DNA: TGTGCCAGCAGCCAGACTAGCGGGAGTGGCAATGAGCAGTTCTTC. Residues: CASSQTSGSGNEQFF.

The chain joins TRBV18 to TRBJ1-5; D is ambiguous. Germline V lookup: CDR1 KGHSH, CDR2 LQKENI. V lost 6 bases and J lost 0, with 9 bases in between. This CDR3 has 14 amino acids. In nucleotides, the CDR3 is TGTGCCAGCTCCCTTATTTTTAGCAATCAGCCCCAGCATTTT. This codes for CASSLIFSNQPQHF.

This chain uses TRBV4-3 with TRBJ2-2; 10 bases map to TRBD2. CDR1 is LGHNA and CDR2 is YSLEER in the germline V gene. The CDR3 runs to 16 residues. V dropped 2 bases and J dropped 2; count of bases not matched to a gene: 2. CDR3 protein: CASSQSSGGNTGELFF. The CDR3 region has the DNA TGCGCCAGCAGCCAATCTAGCGGGGGAAACACCGGGGAGCTGTTTTTT.

The chain has TRBV5-1 and TRBJ1-1, with 9 positions matching TRBD1. This CDR3 is built from 16 residues. J gave up 3 bases and V 1 base, and 7 bases lay outside the gene matches. Germline lookup yields CDR1 SGHRS and CDR2 YFSETQ. CDR3 DNA: TGCGCCAGCAGCTTGTTTGGACAGGGGTTGGACACTGAAGCTTTCTTT. It yields the protein CASSLFGQGLDTEAFF.

The CDR3 loop is CARGTGRAEEQFF. The CDR3 DNA reads TGTGCCCGGGGGACAGGGCGCGCAGAAGAGCAGTTCTTC. This chain links TRBV30 with TRBJ2-1, with TRBD1 identical over 9 bases. The CDR3 extends over 13 amino acids. The V segment lost 8 bases and the J segment 10 bases; nucleotides outside the gene matches: 12. Germline CDR1 is GTSNPN and CDR2 is SVGIG (reference sequence).

The CDR3 DNA follows: TGTGCCAGTCGACCCCAGGGGGCGGATACTGAAGCTTTCTTT. This sequence encodes CASRPQGADTEAFF. The chain has TRBV19 and TRBJ1-1; 8 bases match TRBD1. The CDR3 contains 14 residues. The V segment lost 8 bases and the J segment 5 bases; nucleotides outside the gene matches: 10. The germline gives CDR1 LNHDA, CDR2 SQIVND (reference sequence).